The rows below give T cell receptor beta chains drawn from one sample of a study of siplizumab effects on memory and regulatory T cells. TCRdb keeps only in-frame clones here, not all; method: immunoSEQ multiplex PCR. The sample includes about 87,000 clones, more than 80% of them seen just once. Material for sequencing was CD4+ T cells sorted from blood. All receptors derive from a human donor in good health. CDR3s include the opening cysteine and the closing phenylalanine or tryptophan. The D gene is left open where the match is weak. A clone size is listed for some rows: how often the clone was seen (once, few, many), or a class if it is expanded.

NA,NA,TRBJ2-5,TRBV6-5,TGTGCCAGCAGTTGGACAGCCCAAGAGACCCAGTACTTC,CASSWTAQETQYF
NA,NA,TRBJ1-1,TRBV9,TGTGCCAGCAGCGCCCTCGGGCAGTCGAACACTGAAGCTTTCTTT,CASSALGQSNTEAFF
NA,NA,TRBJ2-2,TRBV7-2,TGTGCCAGCAGCTTAGTTAGGGCTAGCGGGGAGCTGTTTTTT,CASSLVRASGELFF
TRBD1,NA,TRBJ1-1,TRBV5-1,TGCGCCAGCAGCTTGATAGGGACAGTAATGAACACTGAAGCTTTCTTT,CASSLIGTVMNTEAFF
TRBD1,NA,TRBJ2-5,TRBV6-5,TGTGCCAGCAGCCAGGGGGCTCTCCAAGAGACCCAGTACTTC,CASSQGALQETQYF
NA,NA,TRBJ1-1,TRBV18,TGTGCCAGCTCACCACGGGAGGGGAAGTTCACTGAAGCTTTCTTT,CASSPREGKFTEAFF
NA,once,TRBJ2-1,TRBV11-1,TGTGCCAGCAGCTTATCATGGCTAGACCTTTCTAACAATGAGCAGTTCTTC,CASSLSWLDLSNNEQFF
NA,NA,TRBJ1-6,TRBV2,TGTGCCAGCAGAGATTCGGATTCACCCCTCCACTTT,CASRDSDSPLHF
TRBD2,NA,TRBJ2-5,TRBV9,TGTGCCAGCAGCCTAAGGACTAGTGGCACCCAGTACTTC,CASSLRTSGTQYF
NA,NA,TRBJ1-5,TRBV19,TGTGCCAGTAGTATATCCTGGCAGAGGGGCAATCAGCCCCAGCATTTT,CASSISWQRGNQPQHF
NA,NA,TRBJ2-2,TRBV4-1,TGCGCCAGCAGCCCCCATACCGGGGAGCTGTTTTTT,CASSPHTGELFF
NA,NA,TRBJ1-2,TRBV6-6,TGTGCCAGCAGTTACGGCCCAGGGCCCTATGGCTACACCTTC,CASSYGPGPYGYTF
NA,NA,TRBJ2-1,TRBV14,TGTGCCAGCAGCCTCGACCGAAACAATGAGCAGTTCTTC,CASSLDRNNEQFF
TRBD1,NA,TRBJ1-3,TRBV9,TGTGCCAGCAGCGTAGGAGGGACAGGGATCTCTGGAAACACCATATATTTT,CASSVGGTGISGNTIYF
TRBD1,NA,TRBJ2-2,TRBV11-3,TGTGCCAGCAGCTATGGACAGGGTTACGCCGGGGAGCTGTTTTTT,CASSYGQGYAGELFF
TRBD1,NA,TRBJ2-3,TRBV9,TGTGCCAGCAGCGGAGTCCAGACAGGGGCAGATACGCAGTATTTT,CASSGVQTGADTQYF
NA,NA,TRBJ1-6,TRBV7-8,TGTGCCAGCAGCCCCAGGGACTCCTATAATTCACCCCTCCACTTT,CASSPRDSYNSPLHF
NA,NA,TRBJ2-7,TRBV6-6,TGTGCCAGCGCCAGGAGCTCCTACGAGCAGTACTTC,CASARSSYEQYF
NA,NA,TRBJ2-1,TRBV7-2,TGTGCCAGCAGCTCCGGATTCAATGAGCAGTTCTTC,CASSSGFNEQFF
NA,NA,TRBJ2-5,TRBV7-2,TGTGCCAGCAGCTTAAAGGGGGGTCGCGGGATGCTCCAAGAGACCCAGTACTTC,CASSLKGGRGMLQETQYF
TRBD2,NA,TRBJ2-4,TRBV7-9,TGTGCCAGCAGCCGAGCGGGAGGGAGGGTTGACATTCAGTACTTC,CASSRAGGRVDIQYF
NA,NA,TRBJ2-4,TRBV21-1,TGTGCCAGCAGCATTTGGACGGTAGCCAAAAACATTCAGTACTTC,CASSIWTVAKNIQYF
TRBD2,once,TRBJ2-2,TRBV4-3,TGCGCCAGCAGCCAAGCGGGAGGGAACACCGGGGAGCTGTTTTTT,CASSQAGGNTGELFF
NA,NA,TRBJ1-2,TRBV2,TGTGCCAGCAGGGACGGACCCTATGGCTACACCTTC,CASRDGPYGYTF
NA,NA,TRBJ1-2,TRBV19,TGTGCCAGTAGTACGAGCCAACTAACAGGTGCTGGCTACACCTTC,CASSTSQLTGAGYTF
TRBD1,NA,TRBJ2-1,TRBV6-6,TGTGCCAGCAGAGGGGGCTTCGGGGAGCAGTTCTTC,CASRGGFGEQFF
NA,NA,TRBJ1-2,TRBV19,TGTGCCACCACAGCGACAGGACCTAACTATGGCTACACCTTC,CATTATGPNYGYTF
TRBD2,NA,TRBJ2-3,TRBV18,TGTGCCAGCTCAAAATCCGGGACTAGCGGGAGCCCTAGCACAGATACGCAGTATTTT,CASSKSGTSGSPSTDTQYF
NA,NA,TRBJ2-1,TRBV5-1,TGCGCCAGCAGCTCCACCTCGAGCTCCTACAATGAGCAGTTCTTC,CASSSTSSSYNEQFF
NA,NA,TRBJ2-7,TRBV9,TGTGCCAGCAGCGTATGGCAAGATCCTACGAAGGAGCAGTACTTC,CASSVWQDPTKEQYF
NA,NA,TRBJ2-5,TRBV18,TGTGCCAGCTCCCGAGGACAGCAAGAGACCCAGTACTTC,CASSRGQQETQYF
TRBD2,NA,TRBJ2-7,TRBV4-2,TGTGCCAGCAGCCAAGTCTCCCGGACTAGCGGGGCCTTCTCCTACGAGCAGTACTTC,CASSQVSRTSGAFSYEQYF
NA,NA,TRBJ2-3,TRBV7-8,TGTGCCAGCAGCTTAGATAGCGTTAGCAGGATACTAACAGATACGCAGTATTTT,CASSLDSVSRILTDTQYF
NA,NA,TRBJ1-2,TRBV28,TGTGCCAGCAGTTTTCGAGGTGGCTACACCTTC,CASSFRGGYTF
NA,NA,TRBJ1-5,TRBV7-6,TGTGCCAGCAGCTCACAGATCAATCAGCCCCAGCATTTT,CASSSQINQPQHF
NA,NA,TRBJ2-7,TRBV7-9,TGTGCCAGCAGCCTCGCCCTTCCCCCCGGTAGTCAGTACTTC,CASSLALPPGSQYF
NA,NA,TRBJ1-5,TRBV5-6,TGTGCCAGCAGCTCCATACACGGATCTCAGCCCCAGCATTTT,CASSSIHGSQPQHF
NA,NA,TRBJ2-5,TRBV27,TGTGCCAGCAGTTACCGGACTACCGTAGTGGAGACCCAGTACTTC,CASSYRTTVVETQYF
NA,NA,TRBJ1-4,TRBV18,TGTGCCAGCTCAAGACTGGGGGCCGAGCTGAAAAAACTGTTTTTT,CASSRLGAELKKLFF
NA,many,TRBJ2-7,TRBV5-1,TGCGCCAGCAGCTTGCTGGGGGTTGGGTACGAGCAGTACTTC,CASSLLGVGYEQYF
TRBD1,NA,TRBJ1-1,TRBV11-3,TGTGCCAGCAGCTTAGGCGGAGGAGGGGGCGCGCACACTGAAGCTTTCTTT,CASSLGGGGGAHTEAFF
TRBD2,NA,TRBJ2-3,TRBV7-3,TGTGCCAGCAGCCGGGGGGGTAGCGGCACAGATACGCAGTATTTT,CASSRGGSGTDTQYF
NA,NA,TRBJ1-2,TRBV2,TGTGCCAGCAGCTCCGGGAGCGGGGACTATGGCTACACCTTC,CASSSGSGDYGYTF
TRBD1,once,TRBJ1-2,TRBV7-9,TGTGCCAGCACCCGACAGGGGATCCCTGACGGCTACACCTTC,CASTRQGIPDGYTF
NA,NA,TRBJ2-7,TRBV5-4,TGTGCCAGCAGCTTGCGAACGGGAGTGGACGAGCAGTACTTC,CASSLRTGVDEQYF
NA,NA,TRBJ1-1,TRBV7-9,TGTGCCAGCAGCGTATACAGGGAGATGAACACTGAAGCTTTCTTT,CASSVYREMNTEAFF
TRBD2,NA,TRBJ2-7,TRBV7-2,TGTGCCAGCAGCTGGATACTAGCGGGAGACGAGCAGTACTTC,CASSWILAGDEQYF